The 5 T cell receptor beta chains below were found in one sample sequenced in a study of T cell changes during pregnancy in multiple sclerosis. Sequencing used immunoSEQ multiplex PCR; TCRdb keeps in-frame clones, though not all of them. The table lists fewer than 110,000 clones, roughly 92% of them singletons. Sequences were derived from peripheral blood, sampled after pregnancy. Every receptor here comes from a female donor with multiple sclerosis, enrolled in a pregnancy study.

The CDR3 region is CASSEALGQGPTDTQYF. CDR3 nucleotides: TGTGCCAGCAGTGAAGCGCTCGGGCAGGGGCCCACAGATACGCAGTATTTT. The chain links TRBV6-1 to TRBJ2-3; maybe TRBD1 (6 bases). In germline, CDR1 is MNHNS, CDR2 SASEGT. This CDR3 comprises 17 residues. Trimming shortened V by 0 bases and J by 2 bases, and 15 bases separated the two germline ends.

CDR3 coding DNA: TGTGCCAGCAGCTTAGGGGTGCAGCGGGACACAGATACGCAGTATTTT. Translated: CASSLGVQRDTDTQYF. This chain joins TRBV7-3 and TRBJ2-3; 7 bases agree with TRBD2. Germline-derived CDR1 and CDR2 are SGHTA and FQGTGA. There are 16 residues in the CDR3. With 2 bases clipped from V and 2 bases from J, the junction kept 7 bases outside the gene matches.

The V and J genes are TRBV19 and TRBJ2-3; the D is unclear. Germline CDR1 reads LNHDA; CDR2 reads SQIVND (reference sequence). CDR3 length equals 11 residues. V shed 2 bases and J shed 12 bases, with 9 bases lying between them. This CDR3 is CASSIFGTQYF. The CDR3 DNA reads as TGTGCCAGTAGTATATTCGGTACCCAGTATTTT.

Only a few counts were recorded for this clone. The rearrangement joins TRBV5-4 to TRBJ1-2; weak D call: TRBD1 (6 bases). The CDR3 sequence is 14 residues long. V gave up 4 bases and J gave up 4 bases, with 14 bases separating them. Germline V gives CDR1 SGHNT, CDR2 YYREEE (reference sequence). CDR3 DNA: TGTGCCAGCAGCCGGCCCCCGACAGGCTATGGCTACACCTTC. It encodes CASSRPPTGYGYTF.

J is TRBJ2-7 and V is TRBV5-1; D remains ambiguous. The CDR3 totals 16 residues. V was pared by 3 bases and J by 1 base, with 17 bases between. CDR1 and CDR2 from the germline V gene are SGHRS and YFSETQ. The CDR3 region has the DNA TGCGCCAGCAGCTCAACCGTCGGCAGGATTTCCTACGAGCAGTACTTC. It translates to CASSSTVGRISYEQYF.